This TCR beta chain was observed in a study of shared clonotypes between healthy human individuals. Study-wide points: The study found lower generation probabilities in non-shared clonotypes than in those shared by all four donors. Sequencing of the sorted subsets was shown by rarefaction to be incomplete despite large depth.

Data came from immunoSEQ multiplex PCR; TCRdb stores just in-frame clones and leaves some out. The table records about 2.4 million clones, under 95% of them present only once. Remarks on this clone: What it recognizes is unknown.

The trim removed 2 bases at V and 8 bases at J, leaving 6 bases unmatched. CDR3 length: 14 amino acids. CDR1 and CDR2 (germline): WNHNN, SYGVQD (reference sequence). V and J are TRBV10-1 and TRBJ2-3; 8 bases are shared with TRBD1. The material sequenced was naive CD4+ T cells from PBMCs. The subset was: CD45RA+ positively selected. The origin of this receptor is a man between 18 and 29 years old in good health. Some clones in this sample may be carry-over from other donors' samples. In DNA form, the CDR3 reads TGCGCCAGCAGTGAGGGGACAGGAGTTGGTACGCAGTATTTT. Translation: CASSEGTGVGTQYF.